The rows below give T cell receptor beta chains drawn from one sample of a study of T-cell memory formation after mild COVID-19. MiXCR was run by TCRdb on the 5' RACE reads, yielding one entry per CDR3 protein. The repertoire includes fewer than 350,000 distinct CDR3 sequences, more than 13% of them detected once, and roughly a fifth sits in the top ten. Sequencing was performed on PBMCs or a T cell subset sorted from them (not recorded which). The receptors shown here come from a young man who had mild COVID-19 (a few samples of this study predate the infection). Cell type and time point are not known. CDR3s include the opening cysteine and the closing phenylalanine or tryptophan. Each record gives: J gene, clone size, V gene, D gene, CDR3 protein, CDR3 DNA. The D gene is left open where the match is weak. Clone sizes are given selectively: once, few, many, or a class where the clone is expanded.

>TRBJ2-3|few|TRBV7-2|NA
CASSLGGKRADTQYF
TGTGCCAGCAGCTTAGGAGGCAAGAGGGCAGATACGCAGTATTTT
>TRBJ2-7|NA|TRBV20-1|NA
CSATRRDEQYF
TGCAGTGCTACCAGACGGGACGAGCAGTACTTC
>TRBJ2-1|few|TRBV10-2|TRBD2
CASRPPGTSGGVNEQFF
TGCGCCAGCAGGCCCCCTGGGACTAGCGGGGGAGTCAATGAGCAGTTCTTC
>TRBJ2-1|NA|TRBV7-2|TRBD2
CASSRTSLHNEQFF
TGTGCCAGCAGCAGGACTAGCTTGCACAATGAGCAGTTCTTC
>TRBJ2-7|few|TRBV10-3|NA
CAISGAYEQYF
TGTGCCATCAGTGGGGCCTACGAGCAGTACTTC
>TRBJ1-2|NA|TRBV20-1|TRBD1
CSASKGTGNYGYTF
TGCAGTGCTAGTAAGGGGACAGGGAACTATGGCTACACCTTC
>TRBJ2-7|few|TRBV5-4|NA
CASSLDMGIYEQYF
TGTGCCAGCAGCTTGGACATGGGGATCTACGAGCAGTACTTC
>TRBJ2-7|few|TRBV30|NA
CAWRVRGSKQYF
TGTGCCTGGAGAGTCAGGGGTTCGAAGCAGTACTTC
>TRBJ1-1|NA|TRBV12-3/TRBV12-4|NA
CASSPQGRFAEAFF
TGTGCCAGCAGCCCCCAGGGAAGGTTTGCTGAAGCTTTCTTT
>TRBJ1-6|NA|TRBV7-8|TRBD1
CASSLTGSVNSPLHF
TGTGCCAGCAGCCTGACAGGGTCGGTCAATTCACCCCTCCACTTT
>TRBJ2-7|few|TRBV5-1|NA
CASSVGSSYEQYF
TGCGCCAGCAGCGTGGGGTCCTCCTACGAGCAGTACTTC
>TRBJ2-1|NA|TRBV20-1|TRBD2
CSAGAGPPYNEQFF
TGCAGTGCTGGAGCGGGGCCTCCCTACAATGAGCAGTTCTTC
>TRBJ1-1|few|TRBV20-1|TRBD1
CSAPQGMGDTEAFF
TGCAGTGCTCCACAGGGGATGGGGGACACTGAAGCTTTCTTT
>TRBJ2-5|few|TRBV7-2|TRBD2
CASSFLPRGGGLETQYF
TGTGCCAGCAGCTTTCTCCCCCGGGGGGGGGGCCTGGAGACCCAGTACTTC
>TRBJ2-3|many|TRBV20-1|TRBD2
CSAPWAGGPADTQYF
TGCAGTGCTCCCTGGGCGGGGGGGCCGGCAGATACGCAGTATTTT
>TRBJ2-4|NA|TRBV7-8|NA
CASSLTGTLAKNIQYF
TGTGCCAGCAGCTTGACAGGGACTTTAGCCAAAAACATTCAGTACTTC
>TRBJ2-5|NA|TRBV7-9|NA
CASSPVRYQETQYF
TGTGCCAGCAGCCCCGTCAGGTACCAAGAGACCCAGTACTTC
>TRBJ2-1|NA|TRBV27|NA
CASSSGTGWNNEQFF
TGTGCCAGCAGTTCCGGGACGGGTTGGAACAATGAGCAGTTCTTC
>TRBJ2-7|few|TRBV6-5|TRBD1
CASSFGQVDYEQYF
TGTGCCAGCAGTTTTGGACAGGTGGACTACGAGCAGTACTTC
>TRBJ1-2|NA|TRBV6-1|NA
CASRVTRTVGGYTF
TGTGCCAGCAGGGTGACTCGGACGGTGGGTGGCTACACCTTC
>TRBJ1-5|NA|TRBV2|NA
CASKIQGGSNQPQHF
TGTGCCAGCAAGATACAGGGCGGAAGCAATCAGCCCCAGCATTTT
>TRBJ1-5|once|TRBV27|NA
CASSSRQYNQPQHF
TGTGCCAGCAGTTCCCGACAGTACAATCAGCCCCAGCATTTT
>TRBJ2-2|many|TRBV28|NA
CASSLKLLRRGSNTGELFF
TGTGCCAGCAGTCTGAAACTGCTCAGACGGGGCTCGAACACCGGGGAGCTGTTTTTT
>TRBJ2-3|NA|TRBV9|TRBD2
CASSVAGGNTDTQYF
TGTGCCAGCAGCGTAGCGGGGGGAAACACAGATACGCAGTATTTT
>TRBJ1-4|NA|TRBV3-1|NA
CASSQLWGAEMRKLFF
TGTGCCAGCAGCCAACTCTGGGGAGCGGAAATGAGGAAACTGTTTTTT
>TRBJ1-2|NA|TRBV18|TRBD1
CASSPLGTDNYGYTF
TGTGCCAGCTCACCACTGGGGACAGACAACTATGGCTACACCTTC
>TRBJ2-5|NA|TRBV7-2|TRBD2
CASSLALLGGGTQYF
TGTGCCAGCAGCTTAGCGCTACTGGGGGGGGGAACCCAGTACTTC
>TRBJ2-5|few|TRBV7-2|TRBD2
CASSPSDGGETQYF
TGTGCCAGCAGTCCCTCGGACGGGGGGGAGACCCAGTACTTC
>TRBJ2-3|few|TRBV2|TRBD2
CASNGGRLASTDTQYF
TGTGCCAGCAACGGGGGGAGGCTTGCTAGCACAGATACGCAGTATTTT
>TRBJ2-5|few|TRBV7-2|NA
CASSRGKGLYQETQYF
TGTGCCAGCAGCCGGGGGAAGGGCCTGTACCAAGAGACCCAGTACTTC
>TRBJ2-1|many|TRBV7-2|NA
CASSLESSYNEQFF
TGTGCCAGCAGCCTCGAGTCCTCCTACAATGAGCAGTTCTTC
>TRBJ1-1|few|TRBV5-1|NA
CASSLVHSGLGAFF
TGCGCCAGCAGCTTGGTCCACTCGGGGTTAGGAGCTTTCTTT
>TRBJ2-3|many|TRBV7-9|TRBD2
CASSAGTSGKITDTQYF
TGTGCCAGCAGCGCAGGGACTAGCGGTAAAATCACAGATACGCAGTATTTT
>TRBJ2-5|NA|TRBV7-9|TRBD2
CASSSWTSGGGPETQYF
TGTGCCAGCAGCTCCTGGACTAGCGGGGGGGGCCCGGAGACCCAGTACTTC
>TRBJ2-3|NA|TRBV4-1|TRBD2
CASSRGGGSDTQYF
TGCGCCAGCAGCCGAGGCGGGGGGTCAGATACGCAGTATTTT
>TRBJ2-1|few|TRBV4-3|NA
CASSESIQVFKQFF
TGCGCCAGCAGCGAAAGTATACAGGTATTCAAGCAGTTCTTC
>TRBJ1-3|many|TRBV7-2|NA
CASSLGGGALGNTIYF
TGTGCCAGCAGCTTAGGGGGGGGTGCCCTTGGAAACACCATATATTTT
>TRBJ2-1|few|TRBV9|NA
CASSPAGYEQFF
TGTGCCAGCAGCCCAGCAGGATATGAGCAGTTCTTC
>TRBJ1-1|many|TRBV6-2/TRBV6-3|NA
CASSPGSRNTEAFF
TGTGCCAGCAGTCCAGGGAGTCGGAACACTGAAGCTTTCTTT
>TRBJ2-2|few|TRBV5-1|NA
CASSSGQMNTGELFF
TGCGCCAGCAGTAGTGGACAGATGAACACCGGGGAGCTGTTTTTT
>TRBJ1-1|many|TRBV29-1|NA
CSVGRMNTEAFF
TGCAGCGTTGGCAGAATGAACACTGAAGCTTTCTTT
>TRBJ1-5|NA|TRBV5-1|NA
CASSPGNGQPQHF
TGCGCCAGCAGCCCCGGTAATGGTCAGCCCCAGCATTTT
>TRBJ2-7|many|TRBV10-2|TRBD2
CASSVQPGLAGHEQYF
TGCGCCAGCAGTGTTCAGCCGGGACTAGCGGGGCACGAGCAGTACTTC
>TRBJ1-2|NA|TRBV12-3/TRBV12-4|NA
CASNTGSQGYGYTF
TGTGCCAGTAATACAGGGTCTCAGGGGTATGGCTACACCTTC
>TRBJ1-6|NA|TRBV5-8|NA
CASSHGRGRNSPLHF
TGTGCCAGCAGCCACGGGCGGGGACGTAATTCACCCCTCCACTTT
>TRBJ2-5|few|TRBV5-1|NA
CASSAKGARGETQYF
TGCGCCAGCAGCGCCAAGGGGGCGCGGGGGGAGACCCAGTACTTC
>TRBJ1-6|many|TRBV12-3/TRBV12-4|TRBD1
CASRAGGGEDSPLHF
TGTGCCAGCAGGGCCGGAGGGGGCGAGGATTCACCCCTCCACTTT